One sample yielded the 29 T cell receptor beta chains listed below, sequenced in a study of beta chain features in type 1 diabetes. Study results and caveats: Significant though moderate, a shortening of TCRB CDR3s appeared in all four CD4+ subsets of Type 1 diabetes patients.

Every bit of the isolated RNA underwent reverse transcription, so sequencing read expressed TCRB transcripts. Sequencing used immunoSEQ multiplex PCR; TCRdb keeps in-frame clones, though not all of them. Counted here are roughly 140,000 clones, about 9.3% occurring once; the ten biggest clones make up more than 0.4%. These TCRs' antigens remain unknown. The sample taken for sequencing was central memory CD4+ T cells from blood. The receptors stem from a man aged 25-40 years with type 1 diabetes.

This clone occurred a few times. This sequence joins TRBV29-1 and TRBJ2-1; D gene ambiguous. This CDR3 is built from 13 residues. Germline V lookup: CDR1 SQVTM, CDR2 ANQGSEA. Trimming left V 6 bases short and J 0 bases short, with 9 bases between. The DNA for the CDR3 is TGCAGCGTGCCCCGCGGCTCCTACAATGAGCAGTTCTTC. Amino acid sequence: CSVPRGSYNEQFF.

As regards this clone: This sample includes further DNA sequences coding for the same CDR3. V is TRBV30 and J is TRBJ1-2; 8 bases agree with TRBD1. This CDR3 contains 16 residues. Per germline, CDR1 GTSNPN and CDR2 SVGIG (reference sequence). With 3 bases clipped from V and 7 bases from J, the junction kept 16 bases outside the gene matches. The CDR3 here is CAWRAISGTGVFGYTF. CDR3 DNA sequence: TGTGCCTGGAGAGCTATTTCCGGGACAGGAGTTTTTGGCTACACCTTC.

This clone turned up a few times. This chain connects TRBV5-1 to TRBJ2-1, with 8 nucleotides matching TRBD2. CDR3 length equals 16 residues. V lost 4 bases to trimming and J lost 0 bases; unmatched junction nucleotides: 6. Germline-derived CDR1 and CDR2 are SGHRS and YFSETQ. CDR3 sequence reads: CASSAQAGVSYNEQFF. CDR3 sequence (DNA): TGCGCCAGCAGCGCTCAAGCGGGGGTCTCCTACAATGAGCAGTTCTTC. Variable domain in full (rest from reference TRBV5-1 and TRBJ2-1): KAGVTQTPRYLIKTRGQQVTLSCSPISGHRSVSWYQQTPGQGLQFLFEYFSETQRNKGNFPGRFSGRQFSNSRSEMNVSTLELGDSALYLCASSAQAGVSYNEQFFGPGTRLTVL.

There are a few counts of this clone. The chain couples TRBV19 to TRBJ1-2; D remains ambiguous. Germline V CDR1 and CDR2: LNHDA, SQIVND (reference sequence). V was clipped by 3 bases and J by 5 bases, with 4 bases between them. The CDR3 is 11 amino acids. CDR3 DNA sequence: TGTGCCAGTAGTATCGAGTATGGCTACACCTTC. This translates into CASSIEYGYTF.

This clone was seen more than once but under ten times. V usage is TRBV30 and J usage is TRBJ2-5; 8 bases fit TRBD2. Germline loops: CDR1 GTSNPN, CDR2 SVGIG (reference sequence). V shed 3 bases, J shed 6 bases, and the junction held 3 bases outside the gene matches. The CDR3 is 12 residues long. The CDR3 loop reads CAWRGGGKTQYF. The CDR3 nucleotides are TGTGCCTGGAGGGGCGGGGGGAAGACCCAGTACTTC.

This CDR3 is CASSATGSISYEQYF. The CDR3, as DNA: TGTGCCAGCAGTGCTACAGGGTCAATCTCCTACGAGCAGTACTTC. The chain combines TRBV28 with TRBJ2-7; D is possibly TRBD1 (6 bases). The V and J ends lost 5 bases and 0 bases respectively, with 14 bases between them. This CDR3 is built from 15 residues. The germline V gene encodes CDR1 MDHEN and CDR2 SYDVKM.

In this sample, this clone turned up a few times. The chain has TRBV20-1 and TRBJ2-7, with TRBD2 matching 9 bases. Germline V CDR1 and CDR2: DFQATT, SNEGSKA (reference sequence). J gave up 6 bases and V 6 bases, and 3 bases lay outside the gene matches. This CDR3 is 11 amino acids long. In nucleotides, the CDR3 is TGCAGTGCAGCGGGACTAGCCGAGCAGTACTTC. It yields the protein CSAAGLAEQYF.

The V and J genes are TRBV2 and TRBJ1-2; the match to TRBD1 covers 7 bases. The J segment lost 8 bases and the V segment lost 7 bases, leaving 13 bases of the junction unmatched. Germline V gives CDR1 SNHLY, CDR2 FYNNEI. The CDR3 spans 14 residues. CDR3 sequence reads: CASTTTTGRKGYTF. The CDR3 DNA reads TGTGCCAGCACCACGACGACAGGGAGGAAAGGCTACACCTTC.

CDR3 DNA: TGTGCCAGCAGTTACCCGACAATGAACTATGGCTACACCTTC. It specifies CASSYPTMNYGYTF. The V call is TRBV6-6, the J call TRBJ1-2; D ambiguous. Deletions cut 2 bases from V and 2 bases from J, with 9 bases between. The germline V gene has CDR1 MNHNY and CDR2 SVGAGI (reference sequence). The CDR3 contains 14 residues.

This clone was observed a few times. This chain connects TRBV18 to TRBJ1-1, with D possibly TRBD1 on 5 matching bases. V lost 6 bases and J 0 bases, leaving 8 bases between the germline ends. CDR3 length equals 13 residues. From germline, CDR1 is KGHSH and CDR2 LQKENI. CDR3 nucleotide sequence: TGTGCCAGCTCCCAACAGGTGAACACTGAAGCTTTCTTT. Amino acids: CASSQQVNTEAFF.

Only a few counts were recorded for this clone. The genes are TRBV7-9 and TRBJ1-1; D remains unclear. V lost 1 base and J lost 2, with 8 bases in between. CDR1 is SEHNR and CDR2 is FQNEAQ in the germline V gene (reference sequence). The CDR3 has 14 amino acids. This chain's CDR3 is CASSLGRVNTEAFF. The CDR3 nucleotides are TGTGCCAGCAGCTTAGGTCGGGTCAACACTGAAGCTTTCTTT. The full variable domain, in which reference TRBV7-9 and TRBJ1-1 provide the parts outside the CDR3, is DTGVSQNPRHKITKRGQNVTFRCDPISEHNRLYWYRQTLGQGPEFLTYFQNEAQLEKSRLLSDRFSAERPKGSFSTLEIQRTEQGDSAMYLCASSLGRVNTEAFFGQGTRLTVV.

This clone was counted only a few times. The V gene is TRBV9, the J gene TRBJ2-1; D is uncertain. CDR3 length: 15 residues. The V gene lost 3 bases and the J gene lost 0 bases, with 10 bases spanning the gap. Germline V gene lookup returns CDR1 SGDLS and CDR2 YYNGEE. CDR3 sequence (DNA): TGTGCCAGCAGCGGTACCGTCGGCTCCTACAATGAGCAGTTCTTC. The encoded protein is CASSGTVGSYNEQFF. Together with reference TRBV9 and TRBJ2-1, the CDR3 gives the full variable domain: DSGVTQTPKHLITATGQRVTLRCSPRSGDLSVYWYQQSLDQGLQFLIQYYNGEERAKGNILERFSAQQFPDLHSELNLSSLELGDSALYFCASSGTVGSYNEQFFGPGTRLTVL.

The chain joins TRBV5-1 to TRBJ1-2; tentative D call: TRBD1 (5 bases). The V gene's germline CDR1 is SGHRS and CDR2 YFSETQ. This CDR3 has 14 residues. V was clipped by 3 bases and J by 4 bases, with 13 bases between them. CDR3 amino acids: CASSSQGGVYGYTF. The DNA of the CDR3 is TGCGCCAGCAGCTCTCAGGGTGGAGTCTATGGCTACACCTTC.

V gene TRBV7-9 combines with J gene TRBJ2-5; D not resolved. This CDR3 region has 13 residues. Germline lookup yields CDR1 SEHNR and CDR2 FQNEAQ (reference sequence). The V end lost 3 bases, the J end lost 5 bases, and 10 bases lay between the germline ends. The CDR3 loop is CASSLSGFETQYF. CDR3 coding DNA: TGTGCCAGCAGCTTGTCCGGGTTTGAGACCCAGTACTTC.

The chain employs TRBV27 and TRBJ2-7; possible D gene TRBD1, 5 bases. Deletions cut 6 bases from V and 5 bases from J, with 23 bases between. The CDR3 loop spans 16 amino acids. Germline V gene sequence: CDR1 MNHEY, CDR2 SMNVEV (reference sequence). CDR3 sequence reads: CASRVSLPRGTHEQYF. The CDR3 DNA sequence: TGTGCCAGCAGGGTTTCCCTCCCAAGGGGCACCCACGAGCAGTACTTC.

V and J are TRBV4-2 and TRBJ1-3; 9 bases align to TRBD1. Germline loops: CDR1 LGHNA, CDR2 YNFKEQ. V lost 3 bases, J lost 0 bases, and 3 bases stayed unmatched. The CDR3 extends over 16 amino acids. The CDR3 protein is CASSQGGQGSGNTIYF. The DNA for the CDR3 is TGTGCCAGCAGCCAGGGGGGACAGGGCTCTGGAAACACCATATATTTT.

CDR3 DNA: TGTGCCAACAAGCGGGAGGGTGGGAATGAGCAGTTCTTC. It translates to CANKREGGNEQFF. The rearrangement links TRBV6-1 to TRBJ2-1, with TRBD2 identical over 10 bases. V lost 10 bases to trimming and J lost 7 bases; unmatched junction nucleotides: 7. The CDR3 extends over 13 amino acids. Germline V lookup: CDR1 MNHNS, CDR2 SASEGT.

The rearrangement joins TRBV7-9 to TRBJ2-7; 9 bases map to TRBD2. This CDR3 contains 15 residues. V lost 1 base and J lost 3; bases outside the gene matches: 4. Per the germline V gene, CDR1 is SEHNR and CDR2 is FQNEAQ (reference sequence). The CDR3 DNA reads TGTGCCAGCAGCTTAGGAAATAGCGGGAGCTACGAGCAGTACTTC. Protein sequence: CASSLGNSGSYEQYF.

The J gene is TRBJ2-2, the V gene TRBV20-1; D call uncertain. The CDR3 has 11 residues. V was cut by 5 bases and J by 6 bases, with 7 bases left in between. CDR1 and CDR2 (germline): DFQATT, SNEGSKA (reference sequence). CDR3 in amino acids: CSAYSSGELFF. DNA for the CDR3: TGCAGTGCTTATAGTTCCGGGGAGCTGTTTTTT.

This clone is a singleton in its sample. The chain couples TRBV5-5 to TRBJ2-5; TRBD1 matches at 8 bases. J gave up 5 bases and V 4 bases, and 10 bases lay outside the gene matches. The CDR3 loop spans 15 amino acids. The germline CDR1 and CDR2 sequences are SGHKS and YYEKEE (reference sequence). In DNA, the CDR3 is TGTGCCAGCAGCCAGTTGACAGGGGTGCGGGAGACCCAGTACTTC. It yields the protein CASSQLTGVRETQYF. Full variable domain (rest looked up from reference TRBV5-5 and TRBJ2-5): DAGVTQSPTHLIKTRGQQVTLRCSPISGHKSVSWYQQVLGQGPQFIFQYYEKEERGRGNFPDRFSARQFPNYSSELNVNALLLGDSALYLCASSQLTGVRETQYFGPGTRLLVL.

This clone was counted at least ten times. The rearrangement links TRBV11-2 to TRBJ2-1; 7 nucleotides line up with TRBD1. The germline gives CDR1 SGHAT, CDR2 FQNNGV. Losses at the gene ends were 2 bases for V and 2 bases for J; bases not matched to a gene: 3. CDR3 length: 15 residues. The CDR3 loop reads CASSLPGGTYNEQFF. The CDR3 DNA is TGTGCCAGCAGCTTACCAGGGGGTACCTACAATGAGCAGTTCTTC.

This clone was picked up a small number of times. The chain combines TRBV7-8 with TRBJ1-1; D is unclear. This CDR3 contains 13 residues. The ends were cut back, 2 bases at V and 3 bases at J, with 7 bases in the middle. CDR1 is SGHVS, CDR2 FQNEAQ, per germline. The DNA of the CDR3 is TGTGCCAGCAGCTTATCCCGGGACACTGAAGCTTTCTTT. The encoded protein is CASSLSRDTEAFF.

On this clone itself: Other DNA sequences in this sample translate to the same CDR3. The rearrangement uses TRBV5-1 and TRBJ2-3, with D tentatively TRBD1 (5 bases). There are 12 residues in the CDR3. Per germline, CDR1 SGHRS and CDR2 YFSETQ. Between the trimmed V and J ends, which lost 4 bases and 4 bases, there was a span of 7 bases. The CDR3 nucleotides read TGCGCCAGCAGCCCAGGGTCAGATACGCAGTATTTT. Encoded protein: CASSPGSDTQYF. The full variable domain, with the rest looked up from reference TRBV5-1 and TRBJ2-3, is KAGVTQTPRYLIKTRGQQVTLSCSPISGHRSVSWYQQTPGQGLQFLFEYFSETQRNKGNFPGRFSGRQFSNSRSEMNVSTLELGDSALYLCASSPGSDTQYFGPGTRLTVL.

The CDR3 sequence: CASSSGQGAVEQYF. Here the CDR3 DNA reads TGTGCCAGCAGCTCGGGACAGGGGGCGGTCGAGCAGTACTTC. The V gene is TRBV7-8, the J gene TRBJ2-7, with 12 bases lining up with TRBD1. Germline assignment: CDR1 SGHVS and CDR2 FQNEAQ. With 4 bases clipped from V and 6 bases from J, the junction kept 4 bases outside the gene matches. The CDR3 runs 14 residues.

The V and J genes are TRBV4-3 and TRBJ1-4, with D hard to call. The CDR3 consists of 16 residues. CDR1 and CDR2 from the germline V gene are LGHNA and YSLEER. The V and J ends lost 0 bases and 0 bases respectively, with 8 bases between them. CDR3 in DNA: TGCGCCAGCAGCCAAGATATTCTTTCAACTAATGAAAAACTGTTTTTT. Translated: CASSQDILSTNEKLFF.

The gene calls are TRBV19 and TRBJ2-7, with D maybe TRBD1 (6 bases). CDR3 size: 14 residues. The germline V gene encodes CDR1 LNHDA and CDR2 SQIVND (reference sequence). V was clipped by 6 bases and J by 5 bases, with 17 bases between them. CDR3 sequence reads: CASSRRQAWDEQYF. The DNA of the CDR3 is TGTGCCAGTAGCAGAAGACAGGCATGGGACGAGCAGTACTTC.

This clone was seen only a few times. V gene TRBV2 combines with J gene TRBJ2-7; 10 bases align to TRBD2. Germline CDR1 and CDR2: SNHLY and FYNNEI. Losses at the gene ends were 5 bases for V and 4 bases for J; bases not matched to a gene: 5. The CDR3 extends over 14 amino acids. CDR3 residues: CASSYGLAEYEQYF. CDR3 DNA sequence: TGTGCCAGCAGTTATGGACTAGCGGAGTACGAGCAGTACTTC.

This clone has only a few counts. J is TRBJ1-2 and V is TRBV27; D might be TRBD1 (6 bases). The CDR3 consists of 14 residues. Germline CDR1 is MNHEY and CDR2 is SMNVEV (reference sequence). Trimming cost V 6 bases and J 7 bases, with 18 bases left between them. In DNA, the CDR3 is TGTGCCAGCAGGACGACTACAGGGAGTAGTGGCTACACCTTC. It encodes CASRTTTGSSGYTF.

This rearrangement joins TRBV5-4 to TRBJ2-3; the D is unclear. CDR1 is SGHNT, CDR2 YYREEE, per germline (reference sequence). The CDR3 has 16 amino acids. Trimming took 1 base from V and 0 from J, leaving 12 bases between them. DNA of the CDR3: TGTGCCAGCAGCTTGCGGGTGGAACCTAGCACAGATACGCAGTATTTT. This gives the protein CASSLRVEPSTDTQYF.